The present TCR beta chain was sequenced within a study of blood T cell repertoires in COVID-19. At the level of the study: The samples span acute and convalescent COVID-19 from the United States, Italy and Spain.

Authors' processing steps: Amplification from reference gene primers served as the basis for estimated nucleated cell counts. Here immunoSEQ multiplex PCR was the method, and the copy in TCRdb shows in-frame clones only, minus some. That table furnishes V, J and clone size, whereas the DNA furnished D and trimming. The table lists fewer than 500,000 clones, roughly 87% of them singletons. CDR1 and CDR2 (germline): SGHAT, FQNNGV. There are 15 residues in the CDR3. V lost 5 bases and J 1 base, leaving 9 bases between the germline ends. Participant age was roughly 18 to 95 years, and participants resided in approximately 25 US areas.

The receptor's source is a woman between 18 and 29 years old with acute COVID-19. The chain is built from TRBV11-2 and TRBJ2-6; maybe TRBD2 (5 bases). Sequences were obtained from PBMCs or T cells enriched from blood (not recorded which). For the CDR3, the DNA is TGTGCCAGCAGCCGACTATCGTCTGGGGCCAACGTCCTGACTTTC. Its translation is CASSRLSSGANVLTF.